Detailed here is one T cell receptor (beta chain). What it binds is unknown. Measured with immunoSEQ multiplex PCR; TCRdb has only the in-frame clones, and not every one. The sample comprises over 2 million clones, 90% to 95% of which are singletons, and approximately 0.13% rests with the top ten. Germline lookup yields CDR1 ENHRY and CDR2 SYGVKD. Losses at the gene ends were 10 bases for V and 10 bases for J; bases not matched to a gene: 10. The CDR3 runs 13 residues. These data come from a study of shared clonotypes between healthy human individuals. General study findings and limits: Only blood samples were collected, and tissue repertoires likely differ.

This receptor was identified in a man aged 18-30 years in good health. Material for sequencing was naive CD4+ T cells sorted from blood. Specified subset: CD45RA+ positively selected. This rearrangement joins TRBV10-3 to TRBJ1-4; TRBD1 agrees at 9 bases. The CDR3 protein is CATAGQGTGKLFF. The CDR3, as DNA: TGTGCCACCGCTGGACAGGGGACAGGAAAACTGTTTTTT.